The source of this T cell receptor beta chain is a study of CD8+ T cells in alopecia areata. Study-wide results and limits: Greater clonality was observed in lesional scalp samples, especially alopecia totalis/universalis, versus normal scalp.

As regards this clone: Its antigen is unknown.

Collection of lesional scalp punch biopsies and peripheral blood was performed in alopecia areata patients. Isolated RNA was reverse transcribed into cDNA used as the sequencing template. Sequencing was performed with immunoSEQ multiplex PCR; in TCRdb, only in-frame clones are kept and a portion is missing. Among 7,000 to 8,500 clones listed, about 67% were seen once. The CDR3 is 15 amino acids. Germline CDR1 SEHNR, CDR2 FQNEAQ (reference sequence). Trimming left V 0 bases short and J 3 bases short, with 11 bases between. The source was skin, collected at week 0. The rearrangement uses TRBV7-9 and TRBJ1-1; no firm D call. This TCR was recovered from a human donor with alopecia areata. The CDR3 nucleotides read TGTGCCAGCAGCTTAGCGCTAGGCGCCCACACTGAAGCTTTCTTT. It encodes CASSLALGAHTEAFF. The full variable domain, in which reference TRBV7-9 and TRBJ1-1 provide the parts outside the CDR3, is DTGVSQNPRHKITKRGQNVTFRCDPISEHNRLYWYRQTLGQGPEFLTYFQNEAQLEKSRLLSDRFSAERPKGSFSTLEIQRTEQGDSAMYLCASSLALGAHTEAFFGQGTRLTVV.